The rows below give T cell receptor beta chains drawn from one sample of a study of shared clonotypes between healthy human individuals. Measured with immunoSEQ multiplex PCR; TCRdb has only the in-frame clones, and not every one. The repertoire holds fewer than 1.8 million clones, about 98.5% seen once, with about 0.4% in the top ten. The sequencing sample was made of naive CD4+ T cells sorted from blood. Receptors originate from a man aged 30 to 45 in good health. CDR3s include the opening cysteine and the closing phenylalanine or tryptophan. The D gene is left open where the match is weak. Rows give clone size only sometimes, using once, few, many, or a class for an expanded clone.

CDR3 protein,CDR3 DNA,CDR3 length,clone size,D gene,J gene,V gene
CASSLADRTEETQYF,TGTGCCAGCAGCTTAGCCGACAGGACTGAAGAGACCCAGTACTTC,15,.,.,TRBJ2-5,TRBV7-7
CASSLGSLQGVQPQHF,TGTGCCAGCAGCTTGGGGAGCCTACAGGGGGTACAGCCCCAGCATTTT,16,.,TRBD1,TRBJ1-5,TRBV5-5
CASSLQGNEQFF,TGCGCCAGCAGCTTACAGGGGAATGAGCAGTTCTTC,12,.,TRBD1,TRBJ2-1,TRBV5-1
CASVGQPIEAFF,TGTGCCAGCGTGGGACAGCCTATTGAAGCTTTCTTT,12,.,TRBD1,TRBJ1-1,TRBV7-9
CASSPSRPGEKLFF,TGTGCCAGCAGCCCAAGCAGACCCGGGGAAAAACTGTTTTTT,14,once,.,TRBJ1-4,TRBV5-6
CASSLPAGFNEKLFF,TGTGCCAGCAGCCTGCCCGCAGGGTTTAATGAAAAACTGTTTTTT,15,.,.,TRBJ1-4,TRBV7-9
CASSHDRNQPQHF,TGTGCCAGCAGCCATGACAGGAATCAGCCCCAGCATTTT,13,.,.,TRBJ1-5,TRBV7-3
CASSLGTYTEAFF,TGTGCCAGCAGCCTAGGGACGTATACTGAAGCTTTCTTT,13,.,.,TRBJ1-1,TRBV28
CASSSPPGGNQPQHF,TGTGCCAGCAGTTCCCCGCCAGGGGGCAATCAGCCCCAGCATTTT,15,.,.,TRBJ1-5,TRBV28
CASSPPSGRANTGELFF,TGTGCCAGCAGCCCCCCTAGCGGGAGGGCGAACACCGGGGAGCTGTTTTTT,17,once,TRBD2,TRBJ2-2,TRBV5-4
CSVPGVGTGELFF,TGCAGCGTTCCAGGGGTTGGCACCGGGGAGCTGTTTTTT,13,.,.,TRBJ2-2,TRBV29-1
CALHSGATGGEQFF,TGTGCCCTACATAGCGGGGCTACCGGGGGCGAGCAGTTCTTC,14,once,TRBD2,TRBJ2-1,TRBV30
CAWGAGFGNTIYF,TGTGCCTGGGGGGCGGGGTTTGGAAACACCATATATTTT,13,.,.,TRBJ1-3,TRBV30